One sample yielded the 27 T cell receptor beta chains listed below, sequenced in a study of cytomegalovirus exposure and HLA in healthy donors. PCR employed 60 Vbeta and 13 Jbeta primers. Profiling relied on immunoSEQ multiplex PCR, and the TCRdb table lists in-frame clones only, not all of them. The table shows roughly 190,000 clones, with over 60% occurring only once. Sample: PBMCs. The receptors derive from a woman aged 40 to 50 in good health and CMV-seronegative.

This clone was seen once. V is TRBV11-1 and J is TRBJ2-7, with D possibly matching TRBD1 (5 bases). The V and J ends lost 0 bases and 5 bases respectively, with 11 bases between them. Germline V CDR1 and CDR2: SGHAT, FQDESV (reference sequence). The CDR3 has 14 amino acids. This CDR3 is CASSLAQVNDEQYF. CDR3 bases: TGTGCCAGCAGCTTAGCACAGGTTAACGACGAGCAGTACTTC.

The V call is TRBV5-1, the J call TRBJ2-1; possibly TRBD2 for D (6 bases). Germline V gives CDR1 SGHRS, CDR2 YFSETQ. This CDR3 has 13 amino acids. Deletions cut 5 bases from V and 8 bases from J, with 14 bases between. CDR3 amino acids: CASRKGGIDEQFF. The CDR3 DNA follows: TGCGCCAGCAGAAAAGGAGGGATAGATGAGCAGTTCTTC.

V usage is TRBV6-1 and J usage is TRBJ2-1; TRBD2 matches at 8 bases. CDR1 is MNHNS and CDR2 is SASEGT in the germline V gene. This CDR3 region has 16 residues. With 1 base clipped from V and 3 bases from J, the junction kept 5 bases outside the gene matches. The CDR3 loop is CASSEELAGVYNEQFF. The CDR3 DNA reads TGTGCCAGCAGTGAAGAGCTAGCGGGTGTCTACAATGAGCAGTTCTTC.

The chain uses TRBV9 and TRBJ2-3; the match to TRBD2 covers 7 bases. This CDR3 has 15 amino acids. Trimming took 2 bases from V and 4 from J; bases not matched to a gene: 7. The germline CDR1 and CDR2 sequences are SGDLS and YYNGEE. The CDR3 reads CASSVASGAADTQYF. The CDR3 DNA reads TGTGCCAGCAGCGTGGCAAGCGGGGCGGCAGATACGCAGTATTTT. Full variable domain (outside the CDR3, taken from reference TRBV9 and TRBJ2-3): DSGVTQTPKHLITATGQRVTLRCSPRSGDLSVYWYQQSLDQGLQFLIQYYNGEERAKGNILERFSAQQFPDLHSELNLSSLELGDSALYFCASSVASGAADTQYFGPGTRLTVL.

The chain carries TRBV11-3 and TRBJ2-1, with 10 bases that match TRBD2. V dropped 8 bases and J dropped 5; count of bases not matched to a gene: 9. CDR3 size: 15 residues. CDR1 and CDR2 (germline): SGHNT, YENEEA. The CDR3 region has the DNA TGTGCCAGCCATCCGCGGACTAGCGGAGACAATGAGCAGTTCTTC. This sequence encodes CASHPRTSGDNEQFF.

The chain links TRBV28 to TRBJ2-1; 9 bases align to TRBD2. V dropped 2 bases and J dropped 8; count of bases not matched to a gene: 7. The CDR3 covers 15 residues. CDR1 MDHEN and CDR2 SYDVKM come from the germline V gene. CDR3 protein: CASSLASGIKYEQFF. The CDR3 DNA follows: TGTGCCAGCAGTTTAGCTAGCGGGATAAAGTATGAGCAGTTCTTC. The full variable domain, with the rest looked up from reference TRBV28 and TRBJ2-1, is DVKVTQSSRYLVKRTGEKVFLECVQDMDHENMFWYRQDPGLGLRLIYFSYDVKMKEKGDIPEGYSVSREKKERFSLILESASTNQTSMYLCASSLASGIKYEQFFGPGTRLTVL.

This sequence joins TRBV4-2 and TRBJ2-1; a possible D gene is TRBD1 (10 bases). The ends were cut back, 0 bases at V and 8 bases at J, with 26 bases in the middle. This CDR3 comprises 19 residues. Germline V gene data show CDR1 as LGHNA and CDR2 as YNFKEQ. As DNA, the CDR3 is TGTGCCAGCAGCCAAGATATGGTGGGGGCTAGCGGGACAGGGGATGAGCAGTTCTTC. It encodes CASSQDMVGASGTGDEQFF.

In nucleotides, the CDR3 is TGTGCCAGCAGCGTAGCTCCGGAGGGTTCCCAGCCCCAGCATTTT. Translated, it gives CASSVAPEGSQPQHF. The gene calls are TRBV9 and TRBJ1-5; D gene unclear. The germline V and J ends were trimmed by 0 bases and 7 bases, with 14 bases remaining between them. This CDR3 region has 15 residues. Germline CDR1 SGDLS, CDR2 YYNGEE.

Of note for this clone: One end of the junction varies from germline; a read error may be responsible. The V gene is TRBV6-5, the J gene TRBJ1-1; no reliable D call. Per the germline V gene, CDR1 is MNHEY and CDR2 is SVGAGI. The CDR3 totals 13 residues. CDR3 in amino acids: CAISESVNTEAFF. The CDR3 nucleotides read TGTGCCATCAGTGAGTCGGTAAACACTGAAGCTTTCTTT.

The rearrangement links TRBV5-1 to TRBJ2-5; 7 bases fit TRBD1. The CDR3 runs to 13 residues. The junction had 2 bases not matched to a gene; V was cut back by 4 bases and J by 2 bases. Germline values: CDR1 SGHRS, CDR2 YFSETQ. CDR3 sequence: CASSRGQQETQYF. The CDR3 DNA is TGCGCCAGCAGCAGGGGACAGCAAGAGACCCAGTACTTC.

This clone has just a few counts. V usage is TRBV7-9 and J usage is TRBJ2-2; TRBD2 is a possible D gene (5 bases). The V gene lost 2 bases and the J gene lost 9 bases, with 10 bases spanning the gap. This CDR3 has 13 amino acids. Per the germline V gene, CDR1 is SEHNR and CDR2 is FQNEAQ (reference sequence). CDR3 sequence reads: CASSLSGGRELFF. In DNA, the CDR3 is TGTGCCAGCAGCTTAAGCGGTGGCCGGGAGCTGTTTTTT.

The sample holds a few counts of this clone. The gene calls are TRBV5-1 and TRBJ2-7; tentatively, D is TRBD1 (6 bases). CDR1 and CDR2 (germline): SGHRS, YFSETQ. V lost 1 base and J 3 bases, leaving 11 bases between the germline ends. CDR3 length equals 14 residues. This chain's CDR3 is CASSLQGLSYEQYF. The CDR3, as DNA: TGCGCCAGCAGCTTGCAGGGGCTTAGCTACGAGCAGTACTTC.

The J gene is TRBJ2-7, the V gene TRBV6-1, with D perhaps matching TRBD2 (5 bases). V lost 0 bases and J lost 4, with 10 bases in between. Germline values: CDR1 MNHNS, CDR2 SASEGT. CDR3 size: 14 residues. The CDR3 region is CASSEAGVVYEQYF. CDR3 DNA: TGTGCCAGCAGTGAAGCGGGAGTTGTATACGAGCAGTACTTC.

The chain couples TRBV5-1 to TRBJ2-1; TRBD2 matches at 7 bases. J was trimmed by 2 bases and V by 0 bases; bases with no gene match: 8. The V gene's germline CDR1 is SGHRS and CDR2 YFSETQ. This CDR3 region has 17 residues. In DNA, the CDR3 is TGCGCCAGCAGCTTGGGGATAGGGGAGGGCCCCTACAATGAGCAGTTCTTC. Translated, it gives CASSLGIGEGPYNEQFF. The whole variable domain, remainder taken from reference TRBV5-1 and TRBJ2-1, is KAGVTQTPRYLIKTRGQQVTLSCSPISGHRSVSWYQQTPGQGLQFLFEYFSETQRNKGNFPGRFSGRQFSNSRSEMNVSTLELGDSALYLCASSLGIGEGPYNEQFFGPGTRLTVL.

The V and J genes are TRBV4-3 and TRBJ1-1, with D possibly being TRBD1 (5 bases). The germline V and J ends were trimmed by 4 bases and 7 bases, with 13 bases remaining between them. From germline, CDR1 is LGHNA and CDR2 YSLEER. The CDR3 sequence is 13 residues long. The CDR3 is CASSRERDYEAFF. The CDR3, as DNA: TGCGCCAGCAGCCGAGAACGGGACTATGAAGCTTTCTTT.

This chain connects TRBV6-5 to TRBJ2-2, with 10 bases aligning to TRBD2. From germline, CDR1 is MNHEY and CDR2 SVGAGI. The CDR3 contains 16 residues. J was trimmed by 6 bases and V by 0 bases; bases with no gene match: 4. The CDR3 loop reads CASSYSGLALAGELFF. In DNA form, the CDR3 reads TGTGCCAGCAGTTACTCGGGACTAGCGTTGGCCGGGGAGCTGTTTTTT.

The chain carries TRBV2 and TRBJ1-3; D remains unclear. The germline V gene has CDR1 SNHLY and CDR2 FYNNEI. The CDR3 has 14 amino acids. The V end was cut by 3 bases, the J end by 5 bases, with 11 bases between. In nucleotides, the CDR3 is TGTGCCAGCAGTGAGTCGGAGGGAAGAAACACCATATATTTT. This codes for CASSESEGRNTIYF.

The gene calls are TRBV29-1 and TRBJ2-5, with 7 bases matching TRBD2. Germline CDR1 SQVTM, CDR2 ANQGSEA. The ends lost 3 bases at V and 4 bases at J; junction bases unmatched: 8. This CDR3 contains 14 residues. In nucleotides, the CDR3 is TGCAGCGTTGAGGTTGCGGGAGTTAGAGAGACCCAGTACTTC. This codes for CSVEVAGVRETQYF.

The V call is TRBV19, the J call TRBJ2-3, with D maybe TRBD2 (6 bases). CDR1 is LNHDA and CDR2 is SQIVND in the germline V gene (reference sequence). The CDR3 loop spans 18 amino acids. Trimming took 3 bases from V and 4 from J, leaving 23 bases between them. CDR3 nucleotides: TGTGCCAGTAGTATGTCCTGGCGAGGGATGGCGGGATCAGATACGCAGTATTTT. Translated, it gives CASSMSWRGMAGSDTQYF. The full variable domain, with the rest looked up from reference TRBV19 and TRBJ2-3, is DGGITQSPKYLFRKEGQNVTLSCEQNLNHDAMYWYRQDPGQGLRLIYYSQIVNDFQKGDIAEGYSVSREKKESFPLTVTSAQKNPTAFYLCASSMSWRGMAGSDTQYFGPGTRLTVL.

V usage is TRBV18 and J usage is TRBJ2-3, with 11 bases aligning to TRBD1. Germline V gene sequence: CDR1 KGHSH, CDR2 LQKENI. This CDR3 has 16 amino acids. V dropped 4 bases and J dropped 0; count of bases not matched to a gene: 3. The CDR3 reads CASSRGQGASTDTQYF. CDR3 bases: TGTGCCAGCTCACGCGGACAGGGGGCGAGCACAGATACGCAGTATTTT.

The chain couples TRBV7-6 to TRBJ1-1; 7 nucleotides align to TRBD1. The CDR3 sequence is 14 residues long. Trimming cost V 1 base and J 1 base; bases outside gene matches: 0. CDR1 and CDR2 (germline): SGHVS, FNYEAQ. CDR3 in amino acids: CASSLGQGNTEAFF. Here the CDR3 DNA reads TGTGCCAGCAGCTTAGGACAGGGGAACACTGAAGCTTTCTTT.

V usage is TRBV7-2 and J usage is TRBJ1-2; 7 bases are shared with TRBD1. Germline V CDR1 and CDR2: SGHTA, FQGNSA. Trimming cost V 0 bases and J 4 bases; bases outside gene matches: 8. The CDR3 is 16 residues long. The CDR3 loop is CASSLAVPQGVYGYTF. CDR3 DNA sequence: TGTGCCAGCAGCTTAGCCGTCCCTCAGGGGGTCTATGGCTACACCTTC.

V and J are TRBV4-3 and TRBJ2-3, with a weak D call TRBD2 (6 bases). The V and J ends lost 5 bases and 3 bases respectively, with 18 bases between them. The CDR3 covers 16 residues. Looked up from germline, CDR1 is LGHNA and CDR2 is YSLEER. CDR3 sequence reads: CASSAEGYRGTDTQYF. In DNA, the CDR3 is TGCGCCAGCAGCGCAGAGGGCTACCGGGGGACAGATACGCAGTATTTT.

V and J are TRBV19 and TRBJ1-2; D may be TRBD1 (6 bases). Per germline, CDR1 LNHDA and CDR2 SQIVND (reference sequence). This CDR3 comprises 16 residues. V lost 5 bases, J lost 7 bases, and 23 bases lay in between. As DNA, the CDR3 is TGTGCCAGTAGTTCGGGACTCTACGGCGGGGGCTCTGGCTACACCTTC. It specifies CASSSGLYGGGSGYTF.

The chain employs TRBV5-6 and TRBJ2-5; TRBD1 agrees at 10 bases. The J segment lost 5 bases and the V segment lost 2 bases, leaving 6 bases of the junction unmatched. The germline CDR1 and CDR2 sequences are SGHDT and YYEEEE. The CDR3 is 15 amino acids. CDR3 sequence: CASSLYDRGLETQYF. The CDR3 region has the DNA TGTGCCAGCAGCTTATACGACAGGGGGCTTGAGACCCAGTACTTC.

The V gene is TRBV2, the J gene TRBJ1-2, with 8 bases matching TRBD1. Per the germline V gene, CDR1 is SNHLY and CDR2 is FYNNEI. Losses at the gene ends were 7 bases for V and 7 bases for J; bases not matched to a gene: 8. The CDR3 length is 13 residues. CDR3 in DNA: TGTGCCAGCACAGGACAGGGAGAAGGTGGCTACACCTTC. Translated: CASTGQGEGGYTF. Full variable domain (outside the CDR3, taken from reference TRBV2 and TRBJ1-2): EPEVTQTPSHQVTQMGQEVILRCVPISNHLYFYWYRQILGQKVEFLVSFYNNEISEKSEIFDDQFSVERPDGSNFTLKIRSTKLEDSAMYFCASTGQGEGGYTFGSGTRLTVV.

The CDR3 protein is CASSPRQKNEQFF. CDR3 bases: TGTGCCAGCTCACCACGTCAGAAGAATGAGCAGTTCTTC. The rearrangement joins TRBV18 to TRBJ2-1, with no clear D. V was pared by 1 base and J by 7 bases, with 8 bases between. Germline loops: CDR1 KGHSH, CDR2 LQKENI. The CDR3 covers 13 residues. The full variable domain, with the rest looked up from reference TRBV18 and TRBJ2-1, is NAGVMQNPRHLVRRRGQEARLRCSPMKGHSHVYWYRQLPEEGLKFMVYLQKENIIDESGMPKERFSAEFPKEGPSILRIQQVVRGDSAAYFCASSPRQKNEQFFGPGTRLTVL.